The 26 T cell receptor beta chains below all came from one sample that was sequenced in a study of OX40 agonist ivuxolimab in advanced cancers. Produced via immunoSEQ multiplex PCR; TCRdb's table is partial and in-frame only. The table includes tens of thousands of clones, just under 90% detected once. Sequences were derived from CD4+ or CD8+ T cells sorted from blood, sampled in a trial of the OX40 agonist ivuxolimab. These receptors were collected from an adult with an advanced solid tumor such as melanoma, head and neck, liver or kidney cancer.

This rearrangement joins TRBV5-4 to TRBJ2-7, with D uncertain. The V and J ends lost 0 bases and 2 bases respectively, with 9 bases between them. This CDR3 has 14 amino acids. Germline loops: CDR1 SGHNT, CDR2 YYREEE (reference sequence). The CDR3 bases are TGTGCCAGCAGCTTGGGCGAAAAAACCTACGAGCAGTACTTC. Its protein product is CASSLGEKTYEQYF.

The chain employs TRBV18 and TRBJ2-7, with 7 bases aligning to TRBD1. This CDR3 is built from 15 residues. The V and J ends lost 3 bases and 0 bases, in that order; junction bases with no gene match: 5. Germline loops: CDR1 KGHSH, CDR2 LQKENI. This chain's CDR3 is CASSPTGAPSYEQYF. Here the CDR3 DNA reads TGTGCCAGCTCACCCACAGGGGCCCCCTCCTACGAGCAGTACTTC.

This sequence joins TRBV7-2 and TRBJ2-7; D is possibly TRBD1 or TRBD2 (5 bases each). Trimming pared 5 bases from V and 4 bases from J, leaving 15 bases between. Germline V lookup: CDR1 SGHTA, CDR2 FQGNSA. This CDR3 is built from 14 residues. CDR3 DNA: TGTGCCAGCAGCACCGGGACCGAAGTTTACGAGCAGTACTTC. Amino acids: CASSTGTEVYEQYF.

CDR3 coding DNA: TGTGCCAGCAGGCGAACAGTTTACTCTGGAAACACCATATATTTT. It encodes CASRRTVYSGNTIYF. The V and J genes are TRBV28 and TRBJ1-3, with unresolved D. V gave up 6 bases and J gave up 0 bases, with 12 bases separating them. Germline-derived CDR1 and CDR2 are MDHEN and SYDVKM. The CDR3 is 15 amino acids.

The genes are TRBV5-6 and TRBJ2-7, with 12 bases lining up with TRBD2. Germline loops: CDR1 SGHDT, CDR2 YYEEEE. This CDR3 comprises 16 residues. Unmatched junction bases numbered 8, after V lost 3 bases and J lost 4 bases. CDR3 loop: CASSWIGLAGPYEQYF. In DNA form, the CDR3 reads TGTGCCAGCAGCTGGATAGGACTAGCGGGACCGTACGAGCAGTACTTC.

CDR3: CASSFDKVEQYF. Written as DNA, the CDR3 is TGTGCCAGCAGTTTCGACAAAGTGGAGCAGTACTTC. J is TRBJ2-5 and V is TRBV6-5; D remains unclear. Trimming took off 4 bases at V and 11 bases at J, with 14 bases between the two ends. The CDR3 loop spans 12 amino acids. CDR1 MNHEY and CDR2 SVGAGI come from the germline V gene.

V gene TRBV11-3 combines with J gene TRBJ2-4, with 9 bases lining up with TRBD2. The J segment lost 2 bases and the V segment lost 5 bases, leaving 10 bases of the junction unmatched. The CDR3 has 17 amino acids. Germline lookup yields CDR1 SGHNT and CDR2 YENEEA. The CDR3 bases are TGTGCCAGCAGCCGCCATATAGCGGGAGAAACCAAAAACATTCAGTACTTC. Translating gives CASSRHIAGETKNIQYF.

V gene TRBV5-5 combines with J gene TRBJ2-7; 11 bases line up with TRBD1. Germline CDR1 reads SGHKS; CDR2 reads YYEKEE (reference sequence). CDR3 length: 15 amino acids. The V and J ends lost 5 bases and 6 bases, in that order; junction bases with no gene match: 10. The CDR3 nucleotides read TGTGCCAGCAGGCAAGCAGGGACAGGGGGTTTCGAGCAGTACTTC. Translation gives CASRQAGTGGFEQYF.

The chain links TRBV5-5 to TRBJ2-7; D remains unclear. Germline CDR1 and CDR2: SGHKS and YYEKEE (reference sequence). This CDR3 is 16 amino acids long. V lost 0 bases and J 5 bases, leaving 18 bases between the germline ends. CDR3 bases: TGTGCCAGCAGCTTGGGAACGGCCACAGCAGGAGACGAGCAGTACTTC. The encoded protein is CASSLGTATAGDEQYF.

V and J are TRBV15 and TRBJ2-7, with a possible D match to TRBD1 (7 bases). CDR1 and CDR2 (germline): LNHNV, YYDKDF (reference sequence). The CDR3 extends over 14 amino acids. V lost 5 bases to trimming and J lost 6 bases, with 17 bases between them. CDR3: CATSAKRQGGEQYF. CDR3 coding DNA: TGTGCCACCAGCGCGAAAAGACAGGGAGGCGAGCAGTACTTC.

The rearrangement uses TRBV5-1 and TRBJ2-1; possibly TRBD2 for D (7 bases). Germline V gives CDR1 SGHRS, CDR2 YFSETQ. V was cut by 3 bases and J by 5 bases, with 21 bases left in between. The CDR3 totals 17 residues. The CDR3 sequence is CASSSGEGRTADNEQFF. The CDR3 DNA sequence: TGCGCCAGCAGCTCTGGGGAGGGAAGGACAGCGGACAATGAGCAGTTCTTC.

CDR3 loop: CSVRTGSNQPQHF. The CDR3 DNA reads TGCAGCGTTAGGACAGGGTCCAATCAGCCCCAGCATTTT. The J gene is TRBJ1-5, the V gene TRBV29-1; 8 nucleotides line up with TRBD1. The CDR3 is made up of 13 amino acids. The germline CDR1 and CDR2 sequences are SQVTM and ANQGSEA. V was clipped by 5 bases and J by 3 bases; unmatched bases: 3.

This CDR3 reads CASSVVRALSSYNEQFF. The CDR3 region has the DNA TGTGCCAGCAGCGTAGTGCGAGCGCTGAGCTCCTACAATGAGCAGTTCTTC. This chain joins TRBV9 and TRBJ2-1; D remains unclear. The CDR3 runs 17 residues. Looked up from germline, CDR1 is SGDLS and CDR2 is YYNGEE. V lost 0 bases, J lost 0 bases, and 13 bases lay in between.

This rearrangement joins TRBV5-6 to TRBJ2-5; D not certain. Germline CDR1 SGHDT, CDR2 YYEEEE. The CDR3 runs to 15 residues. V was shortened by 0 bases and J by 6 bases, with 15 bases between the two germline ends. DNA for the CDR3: TGTGCCAGCAGCTTGGCCCGGGCCCTTCGACAGACCCAGTACTTC. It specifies CASSLARALRQTQYF.

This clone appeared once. CDR3 nucleotide sequence: TGTGCCAGCTCACCAAGGACAGGGGGCGATGAAAAACTGTTTTTT. The encoded protein is CASSPRTGGDEKLFF. The chain is built from TRBV18 and TRBJ1-4, with 11 bases matching TRBD1. Germline-derived CDR1 and CDR2 are KGHSH and LQKENI. V shed 2 bases, J shed 6 bases, and the junction held 2 bases outside the gene matches. This CDR3 is 15 amino acids long.

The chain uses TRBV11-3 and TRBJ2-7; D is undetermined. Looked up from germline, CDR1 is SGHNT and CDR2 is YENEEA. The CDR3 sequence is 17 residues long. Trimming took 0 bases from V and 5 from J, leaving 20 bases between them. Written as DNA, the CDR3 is TGTGCCAGCAGCTTAGATCCCTACCTCACCGACTCGGACGAGCAGTACTTC. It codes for CASSLDPYLTDSDEQYF.

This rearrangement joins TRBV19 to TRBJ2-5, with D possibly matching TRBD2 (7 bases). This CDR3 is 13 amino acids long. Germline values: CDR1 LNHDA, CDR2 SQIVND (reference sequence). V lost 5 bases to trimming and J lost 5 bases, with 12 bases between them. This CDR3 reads CASSSRGAETQYF. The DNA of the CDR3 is TGTGCCAGTAGTTCCCGGGGGGCTGAGACCCAGTACTTC.

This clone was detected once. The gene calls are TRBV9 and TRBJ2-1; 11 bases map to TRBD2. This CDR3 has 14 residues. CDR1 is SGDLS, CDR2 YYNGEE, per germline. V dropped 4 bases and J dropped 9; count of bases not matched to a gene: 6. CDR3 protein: CASSTGLAAGEQFF. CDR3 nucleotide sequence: TGTGCCAGCAGCACGGGACTAGCGGCCGGTGAGCAGTTCTTC.

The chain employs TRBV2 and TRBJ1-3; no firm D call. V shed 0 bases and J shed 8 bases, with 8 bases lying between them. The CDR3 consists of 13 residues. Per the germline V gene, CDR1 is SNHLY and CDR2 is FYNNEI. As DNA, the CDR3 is TGTGCCAGCAGTGAAGCCCGCGGAGACACCATATATTTT. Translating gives CASSEARGDTIYF.

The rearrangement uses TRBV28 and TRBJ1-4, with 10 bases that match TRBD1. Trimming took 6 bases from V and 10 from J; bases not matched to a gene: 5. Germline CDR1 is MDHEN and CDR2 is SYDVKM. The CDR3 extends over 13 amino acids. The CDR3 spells CASRWDRGGKLFF. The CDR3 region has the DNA TGTGCCAGCAGGTGGGACAGGGGTGGAAAACTGTTTTTT. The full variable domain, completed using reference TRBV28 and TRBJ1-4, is DVKVTQSSRYLVKRTGEKVFLECVQDMDHENMFWYRQDPGLGLRLIYFSYDVKMKEKGDIPEGYSVSREKKERFSLILESASTNQTSMYLCASRWDRGGKLFFGSGTQLSVL.

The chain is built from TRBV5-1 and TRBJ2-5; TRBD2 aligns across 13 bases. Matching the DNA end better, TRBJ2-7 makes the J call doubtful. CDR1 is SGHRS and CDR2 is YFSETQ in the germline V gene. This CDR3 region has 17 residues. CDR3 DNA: TGCGCCAGCAGCTTCAGGGGGACTAGCGGGGTCTCCTACGAGCAGTACTTC. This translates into CASSFRGTSGVSYEQYF.

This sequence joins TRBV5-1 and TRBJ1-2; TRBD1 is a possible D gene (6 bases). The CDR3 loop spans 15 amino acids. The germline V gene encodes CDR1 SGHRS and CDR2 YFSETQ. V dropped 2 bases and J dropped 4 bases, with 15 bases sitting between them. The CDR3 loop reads CASSLEARGTYGYTF. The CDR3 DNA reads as TGCGCCAGCAGCTTAGAGGCCAGGGGCACCTATGGCTACACCTTC.

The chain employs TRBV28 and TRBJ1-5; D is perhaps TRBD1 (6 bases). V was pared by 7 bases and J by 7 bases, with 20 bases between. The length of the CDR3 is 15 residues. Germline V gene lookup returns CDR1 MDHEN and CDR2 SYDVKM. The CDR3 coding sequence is TGTGCCAGCACCTGGGGGCAGGCGATACTACAGCCCCAGCATTTT. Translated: CASTWGQAILQPQHF.

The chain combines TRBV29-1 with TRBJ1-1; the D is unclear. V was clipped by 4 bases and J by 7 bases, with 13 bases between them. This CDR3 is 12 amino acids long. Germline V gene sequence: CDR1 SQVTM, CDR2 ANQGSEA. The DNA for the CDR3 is TGCAGCGTTGGTCCCGGGAGCGGTGAAGCTTTCTTT. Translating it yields CSVGPGSGEAFF. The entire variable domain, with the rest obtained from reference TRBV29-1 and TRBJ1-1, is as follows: SAVISQKPSRDICQRGTSLTIQCQVDSQVTMMFWYRQQPGQSLTLIATANQGSEATYESGFVIDKFPISRPNLTFSTLTVSNMSPEDSSIYLCSVGPGSGEAFFGQGTRLTVV.

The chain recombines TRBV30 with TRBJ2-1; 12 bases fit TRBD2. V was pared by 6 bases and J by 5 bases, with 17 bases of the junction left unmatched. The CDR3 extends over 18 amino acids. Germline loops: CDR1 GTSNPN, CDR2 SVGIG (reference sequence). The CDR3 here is CACPRPGLAGFADNEQFF. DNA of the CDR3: TGTGCCTGTCCTAGGCCGGGACTAGCGGGCTTCGCCGACAATGAGCAGTTCTTC. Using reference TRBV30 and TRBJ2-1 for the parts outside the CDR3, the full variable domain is SQTIHQWPATLVQPVGSPLSLECTVEGTSNPNLYWYRQAAGRGLQLLFYSVGIGQISSEVPQNLSASRPQDRQFILSSKKLLLSDSGFYLCACPRPGLAGFADNEQFFGPGTRLTVL.

The CDR3 spells CASTRDRKYQETQYF. CDR3 nucleotide sequence: TGTGCCAGCACCCGGGACAGAAAGTACCAAGAGACCCAGTACTTC. This chain joins TRBV21-1 and TRBJ2-5; TRBD1 reflects the table's D call only, with no check against the DNA. TRBV21-1 is termed a pseudogene. This CDR3 has 15 amino acids.